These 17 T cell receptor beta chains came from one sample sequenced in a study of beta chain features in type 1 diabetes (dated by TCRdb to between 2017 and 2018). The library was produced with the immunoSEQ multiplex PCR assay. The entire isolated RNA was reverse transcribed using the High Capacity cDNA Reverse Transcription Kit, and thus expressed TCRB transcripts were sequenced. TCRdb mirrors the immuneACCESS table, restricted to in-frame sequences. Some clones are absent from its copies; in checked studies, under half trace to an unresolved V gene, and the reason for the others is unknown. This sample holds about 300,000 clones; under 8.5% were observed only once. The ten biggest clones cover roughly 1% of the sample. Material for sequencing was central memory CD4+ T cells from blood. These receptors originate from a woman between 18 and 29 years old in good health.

The CDR3 is CASSFSRVNSPLHF. DNA for the CDR3: TGTGCCAGCAGCTTTAGCCGGGTTAATTCACCCCTCCACTTT. This chain links TRBV7-2 with TRBJ1-6; D call uncertain. This CDR3 region has 14 residues. CDR1 and CDR2 from the germline V gene are SGHTA and FQGNSA. Trimming removed 3 bases at V and 6 bases at J, with 9 bases between.

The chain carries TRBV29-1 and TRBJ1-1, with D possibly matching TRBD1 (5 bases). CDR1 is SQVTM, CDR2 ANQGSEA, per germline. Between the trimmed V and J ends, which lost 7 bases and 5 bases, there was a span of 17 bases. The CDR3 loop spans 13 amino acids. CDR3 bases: TGCAGCGCCTCGACAGATACGGGGACTGAAGCTTTCTTT. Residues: CSASTDTGTEAFF.

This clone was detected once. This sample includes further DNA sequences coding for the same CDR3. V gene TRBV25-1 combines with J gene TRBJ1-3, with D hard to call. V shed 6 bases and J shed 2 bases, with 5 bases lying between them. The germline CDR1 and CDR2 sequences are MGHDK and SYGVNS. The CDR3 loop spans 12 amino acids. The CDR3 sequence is CASRQTGNTIYF. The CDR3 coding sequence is TGTGCCAGCAGACAGACTGGAAACACCATATATTTT.

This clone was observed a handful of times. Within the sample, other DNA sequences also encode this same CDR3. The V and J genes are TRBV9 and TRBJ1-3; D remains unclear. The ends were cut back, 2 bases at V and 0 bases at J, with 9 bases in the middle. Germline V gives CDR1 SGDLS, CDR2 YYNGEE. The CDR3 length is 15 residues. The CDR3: CASSVEPVSGNTIYF. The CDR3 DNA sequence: TGTGCCAGCAGCGTCGAACCCGTCTCTGGAAACACCATATATTTT.

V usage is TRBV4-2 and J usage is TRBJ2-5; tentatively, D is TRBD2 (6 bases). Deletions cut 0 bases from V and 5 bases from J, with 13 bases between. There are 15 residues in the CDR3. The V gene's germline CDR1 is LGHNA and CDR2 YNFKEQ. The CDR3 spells CASSQEGTGRETQYF. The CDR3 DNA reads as TGTGCCAGCAGCCAAGAAGGCACGGGGAGGGAGACCCAGTACTTC.

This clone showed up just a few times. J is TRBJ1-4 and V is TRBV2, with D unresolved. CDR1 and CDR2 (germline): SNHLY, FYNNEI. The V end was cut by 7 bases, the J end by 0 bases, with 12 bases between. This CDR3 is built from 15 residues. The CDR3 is CASIQSPATNEKLFF. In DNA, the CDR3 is TGTGCCAGCATTCAATCCCCTGCAACTAATGAAAAACTGTTTTTT.

Here the CDR3 reads CASMRLISSGFF. The CDR3 region has the DNA TGTGCCAGCATGCGTTTAATCTCATCGGGGTTCTTC. The genes are TRBV2 and TRBJ2-1; D not resolved. Germline-derived CDR1 and CDR2 are SNHLY and FYNNEI. CDR3 length: 12 residues. Deletions cut 7 bases from V and 15 bases from J, with 19 bases between. The variable domain in full, with the rest retrieved from reference TRBV2 and TRBJ2-1, is EPEVTQTPSHQVTQMGQEVILRCVPISNHLYFYWYRQILGQKVEFLVSFYNNEISEKSEIFDDQFSVERPDGSNFTLKIRSTKLEDSAMYFCASMRLISSGFFGPGTRLTVL.

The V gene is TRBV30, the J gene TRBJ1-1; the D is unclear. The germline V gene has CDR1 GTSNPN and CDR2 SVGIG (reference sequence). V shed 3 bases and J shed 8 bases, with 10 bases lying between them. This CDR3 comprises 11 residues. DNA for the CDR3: TGTGCCTGGAGCCGGACGGCGGAAGCTTTCTTT. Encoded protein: CAWSRTAEAFF. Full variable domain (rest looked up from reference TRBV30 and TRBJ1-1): SQTIHQWPATLVQPVGSPLSLECTVEGTSNPNLYWYRQAAGRGLQLLFYSVGIGQISSEVPQNLSASRPQDRQFILSSKKLLLSDSGFYLCAWSRTAEAFFGQGTRLTVV.

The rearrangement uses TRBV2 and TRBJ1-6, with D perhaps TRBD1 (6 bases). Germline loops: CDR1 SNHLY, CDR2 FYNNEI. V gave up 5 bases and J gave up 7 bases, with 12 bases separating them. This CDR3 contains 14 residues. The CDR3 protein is CASSLQGTNSPLHF. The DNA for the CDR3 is TGTGCCAGCAGTTTACAGGGAACAAATTCACCCCTCCACTTT. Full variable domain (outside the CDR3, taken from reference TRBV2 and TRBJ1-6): EPEVTQTPSHQVTQMGQEVILRCVPISNHLYFYWYRQILGQKVEFLVSFYNNEISEKSEIFDDQFSVERPDGSNFTLKIRSTKLEDSAMYFCASSLQGTNSPLHFGNGTRLTVT.

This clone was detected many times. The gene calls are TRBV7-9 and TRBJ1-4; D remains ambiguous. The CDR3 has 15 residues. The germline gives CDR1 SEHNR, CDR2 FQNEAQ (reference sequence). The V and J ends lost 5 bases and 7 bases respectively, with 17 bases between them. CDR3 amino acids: CASSADGPPREKLFF. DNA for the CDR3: TGTGCCAGCAGCGCCGATGGCCCCCCCCGTGAAAAACTGTTTTTT.

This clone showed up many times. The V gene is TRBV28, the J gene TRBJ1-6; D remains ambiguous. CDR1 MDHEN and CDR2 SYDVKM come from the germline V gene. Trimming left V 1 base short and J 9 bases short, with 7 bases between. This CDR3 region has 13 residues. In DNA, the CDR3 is TGTGCCAGCAGTTTATTTAACATTTCACCCCTCCACTTT. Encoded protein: CASSLFNISPLHF.

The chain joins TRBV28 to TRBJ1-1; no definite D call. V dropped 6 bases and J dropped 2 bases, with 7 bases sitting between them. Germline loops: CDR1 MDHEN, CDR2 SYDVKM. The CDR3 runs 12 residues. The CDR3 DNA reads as TGTGCCAGCAGCGTAGCCAACACTGAAGCTTTCTTT. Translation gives CASSVANTEAFF.

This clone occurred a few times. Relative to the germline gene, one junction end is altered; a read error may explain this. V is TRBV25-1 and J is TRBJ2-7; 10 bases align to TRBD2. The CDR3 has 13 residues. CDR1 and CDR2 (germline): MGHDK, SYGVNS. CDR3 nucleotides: TGTGCCAGCAGTGGAACACTAGCGGGGAGAAGGATCTTC. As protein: CASSGTLAGRRIF.

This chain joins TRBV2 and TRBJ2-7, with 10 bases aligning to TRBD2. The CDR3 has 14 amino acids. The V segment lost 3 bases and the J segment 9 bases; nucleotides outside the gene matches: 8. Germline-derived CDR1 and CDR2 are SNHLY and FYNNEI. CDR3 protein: CASSDRLAGVGQYF. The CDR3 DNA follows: TGTGCCAGCAGTGATCGCCTAGCGGGAGTGGGGCAGTACTTC. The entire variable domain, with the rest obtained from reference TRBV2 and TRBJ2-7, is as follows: EPEVTQTPSHQVTQMGQEVILRCVPISNHLYFYWYRQILGQKVEFLVSFYNNEISEKSEIFDDQFSVERPDGSNFTLKIRSTKLEDSAMYFCASSDRLAGVGQYFGPGTRLTVT.

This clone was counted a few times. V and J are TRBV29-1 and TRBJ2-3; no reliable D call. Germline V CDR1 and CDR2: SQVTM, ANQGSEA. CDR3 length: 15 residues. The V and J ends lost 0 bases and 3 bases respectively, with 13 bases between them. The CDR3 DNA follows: TGCAGCGTTGAAGAACCTAAAATAGGGACAGATACGCAGTATTTT. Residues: CSVEEPKIGTDTQYF.

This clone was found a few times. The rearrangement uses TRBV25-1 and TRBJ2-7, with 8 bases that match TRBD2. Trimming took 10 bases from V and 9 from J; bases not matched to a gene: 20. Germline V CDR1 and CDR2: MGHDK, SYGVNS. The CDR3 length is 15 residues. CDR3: CATSGAAGGEVMQYF. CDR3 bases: TGTGCCACCTCAGGGGCGGCGGGGGGAGAAGTAATGCAGTACTTC.

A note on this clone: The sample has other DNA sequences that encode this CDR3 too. CDR3 protein: CASSPPSTDTQYF. The CDR3 region has the DNA TGTGCCAGCAGCCCGCCCAGCACAGATACGCAGTATTTT. This chain uses TRBV7-2 with TRBJ2-3; no clear D. Trimming shortened V by 5 bases and J by 0 bases, and 6 bases separated the two germline ends. CDR3 size: 13 residues. Germline-derived CDR1 and CDR2 are SGHTA and FQGNSA.